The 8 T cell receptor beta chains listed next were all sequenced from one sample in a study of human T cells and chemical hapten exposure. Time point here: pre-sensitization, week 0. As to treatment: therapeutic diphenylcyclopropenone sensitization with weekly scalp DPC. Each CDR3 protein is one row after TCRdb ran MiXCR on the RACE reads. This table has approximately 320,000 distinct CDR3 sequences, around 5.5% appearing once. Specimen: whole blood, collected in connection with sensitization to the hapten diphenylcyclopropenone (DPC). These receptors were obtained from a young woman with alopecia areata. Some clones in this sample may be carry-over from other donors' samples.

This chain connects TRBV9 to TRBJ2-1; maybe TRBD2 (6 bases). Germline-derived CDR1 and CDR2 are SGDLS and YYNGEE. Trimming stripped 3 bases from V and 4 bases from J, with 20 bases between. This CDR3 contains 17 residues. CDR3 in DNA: TGTGCCAGCAGCGCCGCGGGGATAGCGGATTGGTACAATGAGCAGTTCTTC. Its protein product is CASSAAGIADWYNEQFF. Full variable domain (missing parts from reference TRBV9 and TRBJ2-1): DSGVTQTPKHLITATGQRVTLRCSPRSGDLSVYWYQQSLDQGLQFLIQYYNGEERAKGNILERFSAQQFPDLHSELNLSSLELGDSALYFCASSAAGIADWYNEQFFGPGTRLTVL.

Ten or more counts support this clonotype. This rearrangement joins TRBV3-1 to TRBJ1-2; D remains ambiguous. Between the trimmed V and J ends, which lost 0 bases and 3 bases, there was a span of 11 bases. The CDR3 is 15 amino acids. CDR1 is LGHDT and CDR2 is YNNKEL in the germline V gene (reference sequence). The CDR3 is CASSQERGWDYGYTF. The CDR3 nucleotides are TGTGCCAGCAGCCAAGAGCGGGGTTGGGACTATGGCTACACCTTC.

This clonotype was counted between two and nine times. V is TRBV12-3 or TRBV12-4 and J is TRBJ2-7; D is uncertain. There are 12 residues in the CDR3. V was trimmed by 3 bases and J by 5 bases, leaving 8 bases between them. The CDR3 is CASSFLGDEQYF. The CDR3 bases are TGTGCCAGCAGTTTCCTCGGAGACGAGCAGTACTTC.

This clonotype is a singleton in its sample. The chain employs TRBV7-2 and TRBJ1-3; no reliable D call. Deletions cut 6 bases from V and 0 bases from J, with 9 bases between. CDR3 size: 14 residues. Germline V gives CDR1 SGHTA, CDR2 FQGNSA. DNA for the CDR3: TGTGCCAGCAGTTCATTCCTCTCTGGAAACACCATATATTTT. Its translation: CASSSFLSGNTIYF.

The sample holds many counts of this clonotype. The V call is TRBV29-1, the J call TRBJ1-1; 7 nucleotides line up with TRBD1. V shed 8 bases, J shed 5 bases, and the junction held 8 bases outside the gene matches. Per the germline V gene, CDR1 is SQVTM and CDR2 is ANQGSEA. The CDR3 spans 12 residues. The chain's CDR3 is CSTRQGQTEAFF. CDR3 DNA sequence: TGCAGCACCAGACAGGGTCAAACTGAAGCTTTCTTT.

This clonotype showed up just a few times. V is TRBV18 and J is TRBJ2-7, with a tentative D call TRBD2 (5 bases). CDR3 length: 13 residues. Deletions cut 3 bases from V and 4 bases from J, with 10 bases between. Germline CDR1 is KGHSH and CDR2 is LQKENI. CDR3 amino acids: CASSPASTYEQYF. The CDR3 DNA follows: TGTGCCAGCTCACCGGCTAGCACGTACGAGCAGTACTTC.

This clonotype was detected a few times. CDR3 nucleotides: TGCGCCAGCAGCCGAAATCTAGCGGGGATGGTAGATACGCAGTATTTT. It codes for CASSRNLAGMVDTQYF. V and J are TRBV5-1 and TRBJ2-3; 9 bases are shared with TRBD2. This CDR3 region has 16 residues. CDR1 is SGHRS and CDR2 is YFSETQ in the germline V gene. V shed 4 bases and J 5 bases; nucleotides not matched to a gene: 11.

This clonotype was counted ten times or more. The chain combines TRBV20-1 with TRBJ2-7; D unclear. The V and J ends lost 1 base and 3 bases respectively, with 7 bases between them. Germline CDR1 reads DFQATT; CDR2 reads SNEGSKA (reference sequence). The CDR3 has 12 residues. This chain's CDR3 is CSARGRSYEQYF. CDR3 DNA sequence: TGCAGTGCTAGAGGTAGGAGCTACGAGCAGTACTTC.